A single sample gave rise to the 32 T cell receptor beta chains below, sequenced in a study of blood T cell repertoires in COVID-19 (TCRdb year 2020). Libraries were made using the immunoSEQ multiplex PCR assay. TCRdb mirrors the immuneACCESS table, restricted to in-frame sequences. Some clones are absent from its copies; in checked studies, under half trace to an unresolved V gene, and the reason for the others is unknown. This sample holds roughly 140,000 clones; approximately 80% were observed only once. The top ten clones comprise 7.5% to 9% of the sample. The sequenced sample consisted of peripheral blood. The receptors were gathered from a human donor in a cohort sampled during active COVID-19.

This clone was detected only a few times. This sequence joins TRBV15 and TRBJ2-5; 14 bases are shared with TRBD2. The CDR3 spans 17 residues. Germline V lookup: CDR1 LNHNV, CDR2 YYDKDF (reference sequence). With 3 bases clipped from V and 6 bases from J, the junction kept 9 bases outside the gene matches. The CDR3 DNA sequence: TGTGCCACCAGCAGCTCGGGACTAGCGGGAGATGTAAAGACCCAGTACTTC. Its protein product is CATSSSGLAGDVKTQYF.

V gene TRBV21-1 combines with J gene TRBJ1-1. TRBV21-1 is reported as a pseudogene. This CDR3 is built from 13 residues. The CDR3 DNA sequence: TGTGCCAGCAGCAAAGAGCGGCAGGTCGGAGCTTTCTTT. Translating gives CASSKERQVGAFF.

This clone was counted a single time. The CDR3 here is CASSLQGWVTNEKLFF. CDR3 sequence (DNA): TGTGCCAGCAGTTTACAGGGATGGGTGACTAATGAAAAACTGTTTTTT. The V and J genes are TRBV27 and TRBJ1-4; a weak D match, TRBD1 (5 bases). CDR1 and CDR2 (germline): MNHEY, SMNVEV (reference sequence). Trimming cost V 2 bases and J 2 bases, with 12 bases left between them. This CDR3 is built from 16 residues.

V gene TRBV18 combines with J gene TRBJ1-2, with D perhaps matching TRBD1 (5 bases). CDR3 size: 15 residues. V was clipped by 3 bases and J by 4 bases, with 15 bases between them. Germline V gives CDR1 KGHSH, CDR2 LQKENI. The CDR3 DNA reads TGTGCCAGCTCACCTGTGGACATAATCCGCTATGGCTACACCTTC. Translating gives CASSPVDIIRYGYTF.

V and J are TRBV6-1 and TRBJ2-6; 10 positions agree with TRBD1. The germline V gene has CDR1 MNHNS and CDR2 SASEGT. J gave up 4 bases and V 4 bases, and 13 bases lay outside the gene matches. The length of the CDR3 is 19 residues. The CDR3 is CASSVGQGILTLGANVLTF. In DNA, the CDR3 is TGTGCCAGCAGTGTGGGACAGGGGATCCTTACTCTGGGGGCCAACGTCCTGACTTTC.

The genes are TRBV28 and TRBJ2-6; tentatively, D is TRBD2 (7 bases). Germline V gene sequence: CDR1 MDHEN, CDR2 SYDVKM. This CDR3 spans 18 amino acids. V gave up 5 bases and J gave up 0 bases, with 17 bases separating them. The CDR3 coding sequence is TGTGCCAGCAGTCCCCGGGGGGCTCGCATCTCTGGGGCCAACGTCCTGACTTTC. This sequence encodes CASSPRGARISGANVLTF.

V is TRBV27 and J is TRBJ2-5; 8 nucleotides agree with TRBD2. The CDR3 runs to 20 residues. The V gene end was trimmed by 1 base and the J gene end by 3 bases; junction bases not matched to a gene: 19. CDR1 is MNHEY, CDR2 SMNVEV, per germline (reference sequence). The CDR3 here is CASSLYQAGREGLNKETQYF. CDR3 DNA sequence: TGTGCCAGCAGTTTATATCAGGCCGGGAGGGAGGGACTAAACAAAGAGACCCAGTACTTC.

The DNA for the CDR3 is TGCGCCAGCAGCCAAGATCTCCAGGGAACCACTGAAGCTTTCTTT. It encodes CASSQDLQGTTEAFF. The chain is built from TRBV4-3 and TRBJ1-1; D might be TRBD1 (5 bases). The CDR3 has 15 amino acids. Trimming cost V 0 bases and J 4 bases, with 12 bases left between them. Per the germline V gene, CDR1 is LGHNA and CDR2 is YSLEER.

The chain has TRBV29-1 and TRBJ1-1; D is possibly TRBD1 (5 bases). Trimming cost V 6 bases and J 11 bases, with 19 bases left between them. CDR3 length equals 12 residues. Germline V gene data show CDR1 as SQVTM and CDR2 as ANQGSEA. CDR3 nucleotide sequence: TGCAGCGTCATAGGGGCGGACATTATCGCTTTCTTT. Protein: CSVIGADIIAFF.

This sequence joins TRBV7-3 and TRBJ2-1; TRBD2 aligns across 7 bases. The ends lost 6 bases at V and 0 bases at J; junction bases unmatched: 5. The CDR3 loop spans 15 amino acids. In germline, CDR1 is SGHTA, CDR2 FQGTGA. The CDR3 coding sequence is TGTGCCAGCAGTTCAGCTAGCGGCTCCTACAATGAGCAGTTCTTC. Protein product: CASSSASGSYNEQFF.

This clone showed up just once. The gene calls are TRBV2 and TRBJ1-4; D is unresolved. V lost 10 bases and J 3 bases, leaving 18 bases between the germline ends. The CDR3 extends over 15 amino acids. CDR1 SNHLY and CDR2 FYNNEI come from the germline V gene. In DNA, the CDR3 is TGTGCCACCCAGACGAGCGGCGGACCTAATGAAAAACTGTTTTTT. It yields the protein CATQTSGGPNEKLFF.

The chain links TRBV6-2 or TRBV6-3 to TRBJ2-7, with a weak D call TRBD2 (6 bases). V lost 2 bases and J lost 6, with 17 bases in between. CDR1 is MNHEY, CDR2 SVGEGT, per germline. The CDR3 consists of 15 residues. DNA of the CDR3: TGTGCCAGCAGTTACAGGAGGGTAATGGGGTCCGAGCAGTACTTC. Its translation: CASSYRRVMGSEQYF.

This chain connects TRBV4-1 to TRBJ2-1; weak D call: TRBD1 (5 bases). Germline loops: CDR1 MGHRA, CDR2 YSYEKL. V lost 4 bases to trimming and J lost 3 bases, with 7 bases between them. The CDR3 runs 13 residues. The CDR3 protein is CASSRGRYNEQFF. The CDR3 DNA follows: TGCGCCAGCAGCCGGGGCCGCTACAATGAGCAGTTCTTC.

The chain joins TRBV2 to TRBJ1-6; the D gene is possibly TRBD1 (5 bases). This CDR3 is built from 14 residues. The germline V gene encodes CDR1 SNHLY and CDR2 FYNNEI. V was cut by 3 bases and J by 10 bases, with 13 bases left in between. The CDR3 loop is CASSDRGGASPLHF. Written as DNA, the CDR3 is TGTGCCAGCAGTGATCGAGGAGGGGCCTCACCCCTCCACTTT.

The V call is TRBV11-2, the J call TRBJ2-5; D unclear. This CDR3 spans 15 amino acids. CDR1 is SGHAT, CDR2 FQNNGV, per germline. Trimming pared 0 bases from V and 0 bases from J, leaving 8 bases between. Here the CDR3 DNA reads TGTGCCAGCAGCTTAGATGTTTACTACCAAGAGACCCAGTACTTC. Translation: CASSLDVYYQETQYF.

The sample holds one count of this clone. The chain employs TRBV7-9 and TRBJ1-6; 11 bases align to TRBD1. Germline assignment: CDR1 SEHNR and CDR2 FQNEAQ (reference sequence). This CDR3 region has 15 residues. J lost 9 bases, V lost 6 bases, and 7 bases had no gene match. The CDR3 spells CASRSRDRGSSPLHF. The CDR3 nucleotides read TGTGCCAGCAGAAGCCGGGACAGGGGGAGTTCACCCCTCCACTTT.

V is TRBV5-6 and J is TRBJ2-1; 8 bases line up with TRBD1. V shed 4 bases and J 8 bases; nucleotides not matched to a gene: 11. The CDR3 totals 15 residues. Germline V lookup: CDR1 SGHDT, CDR2 YYEEEE. CDR3 protein: CASSAGTGGNHEQFF. The CDR3, as DNA: TGTGCCAGCAGCGCCGGTACAGGGGGTAACCATGAGCAGTTCTTC.

The J gene is TRBJ2-7, the V gene TRBV6-2 or TRBV6-3; possibly TRBD1 for D (5 bases). CDR1 is MNHEY and CDR2 is SVGEGT in the germline V gene. The CDR3 is 12 residues long. Trimming stripped 5 bases from V and 8 bases from J, with 13 bases between. CDR3 sequence: CASSADSFKQYF. The CDR3 DNA reads TGTGCCAGCAGTGCAGACAGCTTCAAGCAGTACTTC.

The chain uses TRBV28 and TRBJ2-7; 8 bases match TRBD1. The length of the CDR3 is 15 residues. CDR1 is MDHEN, CDR2 SYDVKM, per germline. The ends lost 4 bases at V and 6 bases at J; junction bases unmatched: 11. CDR3 residues: CASSSQGRGRAEQYF. Here the CDR3 DNA reads TGTGCCAGCAGTTCCCAAGGCAGGGGGCGTGCCGAGCAGTACTTC.

This chain connects TRBV5-1 to TRBJ2-1; the match to TRBD2 covers 8 bases. J was trimmed by 0 bases and V by 4 bases; bases with no gene match: 15. Per germline, CDR1 SGHRS and CDR2 YFSETQ. The CDR3 totals 19 residues. The CDR3 coding sequence is TGCGCCAGCAGCGCGGCCGGTGCGGGAGGCCAATTCTCCTACAATGAGCAGTTCTTC. Its translation: CASSAAGAGGQFSYNEQFF.

The chain joins TRBV11-2 to TRBJ2-2, with D maybe TRBD1 (5 bases). Trimming removed 5 bases from V and 1 base from J, with 8 bases in between. Germline CDR1 is SGHAT and CDR2 is FQNNGV. The CDR3 extends over 14 amino acids. CDR3 DNA: TGTGCCAGCAGCCCCGGACAGAACACCGGGGAGCTGTTTTTT. Translation: CASSPGQNTGELFF.

This clone occurred a few times. The rearrangement uses TRBV11-3 and TRBJ2-7, with D uncertain. The CDR3 runs 13 residues. V shed 5 bases and J shed 5 bases, with 13 bases lying between them. The germline CDR1 and CDR2 sequences are SGHNT and YENEEA. CDR3 loop: CASSPVGVNEQYF. The CDR3 DNA is TGTGCCAGCAGCCCCGTCGGAGTGAACGAGCAGTACTTC.

This clone has only a few counts. This sequence joins TRBV3-1 (or the pseudogene TRBV3-2) and TRBJ1-6; 7 bases align to TRBD1. This CDR3 is 14 amino acids long. V lost 3 bases to trimming and J lost 9 bases; unmatched junction nucleotides: 5. CDR1 and CDR2 from the germline V gene are LGHDT and YNNKEL (reference sequence). The CDR3 region is CASSQRQGTSPLHF. The DNA of the CDR3 is TGTGCCAGCAGCCAGAGACAGGGTACTTCACCCCTCCACTTT.

V usage is TRBV5-6 and J usage is TRBJ1-6, with 8 bases that match TRBD1. CDR1 SGHDT and CDR2 YYEEEE come from the germline V gene. This CDR3 has 18 amino acids. After removal of 2 bases from V and 6 bases from J, the junction contained 13 bases not matched to a gene. CDR3 region: CASSFSGTGPFSNSPLHF. The CDR3 DNA follows: TGTGCCAGCAGCTTCTCCGGGACAGGCCCTTTTAGTAATTCACCCCTCCACTTT.

The chain couples TRBV7-2 to TRBJ2-2, with D possibly matching TRBD2 (5 bases). Trimming removed 4 bases at V and 5 bases at J, with 11 bases between. CDR3 length: 14 amino acids. Germline-derived CDR1 and CDR2 are SGHTA and FQGNSA. The CDR3 region is CASSSDWGTGELFF. In DNA form, the CDR3 reads TGTGCCAGCAGCTCGGACTGGGGAACCGGGGAGCTGTTTTTT.

The CDR3 region has the DNA TGTGCCAGCAGCGCCGGGAACTCTGGAAACACCATATATTTT. As protein: CASSAGNSGNTIYF. The V and J genes are TRBV25-1 and TRBJ1-3; no firm D call. V was clipped by 6 bases and J by 0 bases, with 9 bases between them. This CDR3 has 14 residues. Germline values: CDR1 MGHDK, CDR2 SYGVNS.

There are a few counts of this clone. The genes are TRBV19 and TRBJ2-2, with D perhaps matching TRBD2 (6 bases). The CDR3 totals 15 residues. CDR1 is LNHDA, CDR2 SQIVND, per germline (reference sequence). The V and J ends lost 8 bases and 1 base respectively, with 14 bases between them. The CDR3 DNA follows: TGTGCCAGTCGATGGGGAGGCGGGAACACCGGGGAGCTGTTTTTT. It specifies CASRWGGGNTGELFF.

J is TRBJ1-3 and V is TRBV6-6; D not resolved. Trimming took 6 bases from V and 0 from J, leaving 6 bases between them. The CDR3 runs to 13 residues. The germline V gene encodes CDR1 MNHNY and CDR2 SVGAGI (reference sequence). CDR3 in DNA: TGTGCCAGCAGAACACCCTCTGGAAACACCATATATTTT. Its protein product is CASRTPSGNTIYF.

The chain recombines TRBV19 with TRBJ2-7, with 13 nucleotides matching TRBD2. CDR3 size: 15 residues. The germline gives CDR1 LNHDA, CDR2 SQIVND (reference sequence). Trimming removed 4 bases from V and 2 bases from J; junction bases left unmatched: 2. This CDR3 is CASSTGLAGAYEQYF. In DNA, the CDR3 is TGTGCCAGTAGTACAGGACTAGCGGGGGCCTACGAGCAGTACTTC.

The chain is built from TRBV7-2 and TRBJ1-2; tentative D call: TRBD1 (5 bases). CDR3 length: 14 residues. With 1 base removed from V and 7 bases from J, the gap between germline ends came to 13 bases. Germline loops: CDR1 SGHTA, CDR2 FQGNSA. CDR3 sequence: CASSLVPQGGGYTF. The CDR3 DNA reads TGTGCCAGCAGCTTAGTTCCGCAGGGAGGTGGCTACACCTTC.

V gene TRBV3-1 (or the pseudogene TRBV3-2) combines with J gene TRBJ1-5; 7 bases align to TRBD1. Germline CDR1 reads LGHDT; CDR2 reads YNNKEL (reference sequence). V was pared by 1 base and J by 5 bases, with 14 bases of the junction left unmatched. The CDR3 runs 18 residues. The CDR3: CASSQAQGRDRPYQPQHF. The CDR3 DNA reads TGTGCCAGCAGCCAAGCCCAAGGTAGGGACAGACCGTATCAGCCCCAGCATTTT.

The chain joins TRBV29-1 to TRBJ2-7; 11 bases are a match to TRBD1. This CDR3 has 15 amino acids. V lost 6 bases, J lost 2 bases, and 9 bases stayed unmatched. Germline V CDR1 and CDR2: SQVTM, ANQGSEA. CDR3 DNA: TGCAGCGTGACAATAGGGACAGGGGGGACCTACGAGCAGTACTTC. Protein: CSVTIGTGGTYEQYF.